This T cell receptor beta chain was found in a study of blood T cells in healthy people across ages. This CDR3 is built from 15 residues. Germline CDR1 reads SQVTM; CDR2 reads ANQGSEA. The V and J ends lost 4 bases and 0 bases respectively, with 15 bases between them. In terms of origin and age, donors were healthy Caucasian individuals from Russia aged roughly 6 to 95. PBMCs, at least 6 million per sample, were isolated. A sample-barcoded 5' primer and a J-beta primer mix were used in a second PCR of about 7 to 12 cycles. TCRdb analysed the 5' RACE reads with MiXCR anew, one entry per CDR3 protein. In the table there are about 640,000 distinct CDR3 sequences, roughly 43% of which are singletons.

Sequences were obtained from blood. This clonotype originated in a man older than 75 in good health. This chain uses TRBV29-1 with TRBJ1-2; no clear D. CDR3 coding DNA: TGCAGCGTTGTGCCCACTGTACATCCTAACTATGGCTACACCTTC. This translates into CSVVPTVHPNYGYTF.